This T cell receptor (beta chain) stems from a study of blood T cells in healthy people across ages. The CDR3 spans 19 residues. The donors, healthy Caucasians from Russia, were aged about 6 to 100. The use of a sample-barcoded 5' primer and a J-beta primer mix characterized a second PCR of roughly 6 to 11 cycles. TCRdb reprocessed the 5' RACE reads with MiXCR, giving one entry per CDR3 protein. The sample consists of about 1.8 million distinct CDR3 sequences, about 49% of them appearing once. The material sequenced was blood. The TCR comes from a woman in her forties in good health. J is TRBJ2-7 and V is TRBV12-3 or TRBV12-4, with a weak D call TRBD1 (6 bases). The closer fit of TRBJ2-5 to the DNA end suggests the J call may be wrong. The CDR3 reads CASSLVQDFERGNQETQYF. The CDR3 DNA is TGTGCCAGCAGTTTAGTCCAAGATTTCGAGAGGGGGAATCAAGAGACCCAGTACTTC.